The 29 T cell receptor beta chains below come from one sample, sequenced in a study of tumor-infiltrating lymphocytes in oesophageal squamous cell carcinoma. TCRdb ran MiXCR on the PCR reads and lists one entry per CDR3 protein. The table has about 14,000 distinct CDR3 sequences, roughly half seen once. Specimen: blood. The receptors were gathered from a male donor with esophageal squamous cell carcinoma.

DNA of the CDR3: TGCGCCAGCGGCAGGATTGCGACCGGGGAGCTGTTTTTT. This translates into CASGRIATGELFF. This chain connects TRBV5-1 to TRBJ2-2; no clear D. V was clipped by 7 bases and J by 5 bases, with 12 bases between them. The CDR3 runs 13 residues. Germline V gene data show CDR1 as SGHRS and CDR2 as YFSETQ.

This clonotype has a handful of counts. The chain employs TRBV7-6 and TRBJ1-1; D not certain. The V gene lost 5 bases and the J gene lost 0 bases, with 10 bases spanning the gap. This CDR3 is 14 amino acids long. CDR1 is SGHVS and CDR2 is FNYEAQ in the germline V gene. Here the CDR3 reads CASSRMQLNTEAFF. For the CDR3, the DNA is TGTGCCAGCAGCCGAATGCAATTGAACACTGAAGCTTTCTTT.

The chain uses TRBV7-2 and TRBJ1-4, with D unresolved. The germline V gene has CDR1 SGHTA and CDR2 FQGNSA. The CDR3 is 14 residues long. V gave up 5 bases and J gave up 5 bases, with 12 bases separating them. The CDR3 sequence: CASSARDLNEKLFF. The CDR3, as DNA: TGTGCCAGCAGCGCCCGGGATCTGAATGAAAAACTGTTTTTT.

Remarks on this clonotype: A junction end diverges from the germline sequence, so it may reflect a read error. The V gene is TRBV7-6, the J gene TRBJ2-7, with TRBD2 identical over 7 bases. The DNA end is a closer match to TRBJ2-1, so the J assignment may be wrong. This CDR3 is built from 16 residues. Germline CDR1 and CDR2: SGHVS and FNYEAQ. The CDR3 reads CASSLSVLVGGDEQFF. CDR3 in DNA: TGTGCTAGCAGCTTATCGGTTCTAGTGGGAGGGGATGAGCAGTTCTTC.

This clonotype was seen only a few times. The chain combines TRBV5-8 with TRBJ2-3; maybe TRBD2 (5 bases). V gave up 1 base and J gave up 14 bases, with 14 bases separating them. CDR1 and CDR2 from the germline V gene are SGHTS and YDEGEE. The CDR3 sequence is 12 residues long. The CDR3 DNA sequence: TGTGCCAGCAGCTTGAGCTTTGGGGAGCTGTATTTT. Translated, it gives CASSLSFGELYF.

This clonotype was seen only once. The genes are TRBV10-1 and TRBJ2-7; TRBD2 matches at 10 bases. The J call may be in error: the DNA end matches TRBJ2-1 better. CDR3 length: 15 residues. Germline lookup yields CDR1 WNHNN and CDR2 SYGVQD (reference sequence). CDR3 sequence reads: CASSLAGARGDEQFF. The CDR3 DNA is TGCGCCAGCAGTCTAGCGGGAGCTCGAGGTGATGAGCAGTTCTTC.

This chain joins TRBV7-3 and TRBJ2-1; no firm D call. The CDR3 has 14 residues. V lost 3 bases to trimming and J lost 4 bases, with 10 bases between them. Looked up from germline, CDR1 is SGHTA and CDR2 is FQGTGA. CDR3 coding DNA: TGTGCCAGCAGCTTGGGGTCCAGATACAATGAGCAGTTCTTC. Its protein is CASSLGSRYNEQFF.

The CDR3 loop reads CATLGKRAGTGELFF. CDR3 bases: TGTGCCACCCTGGGGAAGAGGGCAGGCACCGGGGAGCTGTTTTTT. The V call is TRBV6-8, the J call TRBJ2-2, with D tentatively TRBD2 (5 bases). The V gene's germline CDR1 is MNHGY and CDR2 SAAAGT. The V end was cut by 10 bases, the J end by 4 bases, with 19 bases between. The length of the CDR3 is 15 residues.

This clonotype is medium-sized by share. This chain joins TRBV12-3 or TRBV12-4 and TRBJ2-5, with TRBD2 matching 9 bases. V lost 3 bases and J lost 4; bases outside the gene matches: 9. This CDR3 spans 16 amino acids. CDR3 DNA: TGTGCCAGCAGTTTTAAAGCGGGAGGCACCACAGAGACCCAGTACTTC. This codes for CASSFKAGGTTETQYF.

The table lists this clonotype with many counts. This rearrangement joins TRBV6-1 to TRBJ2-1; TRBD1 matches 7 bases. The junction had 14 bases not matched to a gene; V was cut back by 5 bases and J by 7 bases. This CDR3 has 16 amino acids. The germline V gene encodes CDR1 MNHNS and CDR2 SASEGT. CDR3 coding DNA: TGTGCCAGCAGTTCCCGACAGGGATTCACTCTTAATGAGCAGTTCTTC. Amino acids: CASSSRQGFTLNEQFF.

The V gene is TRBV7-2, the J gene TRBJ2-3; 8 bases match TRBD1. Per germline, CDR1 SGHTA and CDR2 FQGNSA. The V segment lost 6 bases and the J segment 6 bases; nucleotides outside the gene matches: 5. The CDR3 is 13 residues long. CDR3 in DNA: TGTGCCAGCAGTCTCGGACAGGGTGATACGCAGTATTTT. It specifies CASSLGQGDTQYF.

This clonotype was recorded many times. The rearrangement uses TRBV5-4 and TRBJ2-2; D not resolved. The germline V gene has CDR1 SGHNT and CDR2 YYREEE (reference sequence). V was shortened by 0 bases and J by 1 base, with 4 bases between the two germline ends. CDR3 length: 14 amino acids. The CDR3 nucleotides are TGTGCCAGCAGCTTGGGGGGGAACACCGGGGAGCTGTTTTTT. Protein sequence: CASSLGGNTGELFF.

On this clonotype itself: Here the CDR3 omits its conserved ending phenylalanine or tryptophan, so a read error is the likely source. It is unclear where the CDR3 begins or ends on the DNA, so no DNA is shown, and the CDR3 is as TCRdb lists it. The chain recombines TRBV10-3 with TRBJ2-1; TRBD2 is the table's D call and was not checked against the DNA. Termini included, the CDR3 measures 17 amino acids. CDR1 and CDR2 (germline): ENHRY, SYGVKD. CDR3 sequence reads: CAITREGLLYNEQFFGS.

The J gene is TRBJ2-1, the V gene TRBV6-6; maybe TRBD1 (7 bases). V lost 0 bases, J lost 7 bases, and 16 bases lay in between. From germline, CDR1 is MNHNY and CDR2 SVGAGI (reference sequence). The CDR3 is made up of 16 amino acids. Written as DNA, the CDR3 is TGTGCCAGCAGTTACTCCTTCGCCCCAGGGGGGAATGAGCAGTTCTTC. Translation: CASSYSFAPGGNEQFF.

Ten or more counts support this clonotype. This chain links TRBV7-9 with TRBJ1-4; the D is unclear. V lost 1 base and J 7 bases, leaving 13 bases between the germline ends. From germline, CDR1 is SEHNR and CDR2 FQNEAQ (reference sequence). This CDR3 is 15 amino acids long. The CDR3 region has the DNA TGTGCCAGCAGCTTAGTGCGGGGATCGGGTGAAAAACTGTTTTTT. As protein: CASSLVRGSGEKLFF.

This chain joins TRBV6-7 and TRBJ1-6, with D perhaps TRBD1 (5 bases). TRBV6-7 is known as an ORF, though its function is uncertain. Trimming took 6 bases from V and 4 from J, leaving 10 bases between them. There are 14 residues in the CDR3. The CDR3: CASSAGTYNSPLHF. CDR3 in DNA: TGTGCCAGCAGCGCCGGGACTTATAATTCACCCCTCCACTTT.

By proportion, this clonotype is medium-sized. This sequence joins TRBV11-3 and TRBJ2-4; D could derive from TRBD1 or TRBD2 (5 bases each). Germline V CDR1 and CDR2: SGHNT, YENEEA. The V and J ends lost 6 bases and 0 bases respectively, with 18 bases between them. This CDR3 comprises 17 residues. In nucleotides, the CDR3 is TGTGCCAGCAGTCCGTCTTGGGACCCAAGAGCCAAAAACATTCAGTACTTC. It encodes CASSPSWDPRAKNIQYF.

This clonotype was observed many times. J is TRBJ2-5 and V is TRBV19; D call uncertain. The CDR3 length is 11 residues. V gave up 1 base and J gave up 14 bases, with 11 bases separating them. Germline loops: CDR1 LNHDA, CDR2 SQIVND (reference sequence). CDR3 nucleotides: TGTGCCAGTAGTATAGGGACCGGAATTTACTTC. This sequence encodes CASSIGTGIYF.

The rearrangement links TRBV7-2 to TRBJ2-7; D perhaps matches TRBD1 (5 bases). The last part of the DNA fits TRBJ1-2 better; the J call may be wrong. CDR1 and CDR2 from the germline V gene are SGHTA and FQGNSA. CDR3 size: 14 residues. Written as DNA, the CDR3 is TGTGCCAGCAGCTTAGGGGGCGCGTCTCGGAGCTACACCTTC. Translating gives CASSLGGASRSYTF.

This chain's CDR3 is CASSSWTGPETQYF. CDR3 nucleotides: TGTGCCAGCAGCTCCTGGACGGGGCCGGAGACCCAGTACTTC. The chain couples TRBV7-9 to TRBJ2-1; the D gene could be TRBD1 or TRBD2 (5 bases each). The J call may not be correct, given that the DNA end is closer to TRBJ2-5. From germline, CDR1 is SEHNR and CDR2 FQNEAQ (reference sequence). The CDR3 is made up of 14 amino acids.

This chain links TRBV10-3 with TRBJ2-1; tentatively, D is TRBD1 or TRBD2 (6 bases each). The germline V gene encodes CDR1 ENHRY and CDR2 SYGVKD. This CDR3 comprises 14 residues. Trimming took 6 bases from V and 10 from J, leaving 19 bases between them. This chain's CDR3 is CAISSGDTAYEQFF. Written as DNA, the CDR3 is TGTGCCATCAGCTCGGGGGACACAGCCTACGAGCAGTTCTTC.

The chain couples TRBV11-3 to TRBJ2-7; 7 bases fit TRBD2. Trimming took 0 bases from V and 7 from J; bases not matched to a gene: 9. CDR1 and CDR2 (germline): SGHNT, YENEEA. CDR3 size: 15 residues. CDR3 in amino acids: CASSLEGGFYNEQYF. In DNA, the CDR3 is TGTGCCAGCAGCTTAGAGGGGGGGTTCTACAATGAGCAGTACTTC.

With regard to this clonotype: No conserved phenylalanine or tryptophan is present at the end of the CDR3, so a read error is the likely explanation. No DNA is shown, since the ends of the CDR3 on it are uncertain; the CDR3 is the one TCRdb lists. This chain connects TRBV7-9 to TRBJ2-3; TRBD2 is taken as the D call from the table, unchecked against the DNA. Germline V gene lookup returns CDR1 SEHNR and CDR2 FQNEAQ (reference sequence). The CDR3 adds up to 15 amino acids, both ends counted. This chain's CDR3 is CASSVGLVNEQFFGP.

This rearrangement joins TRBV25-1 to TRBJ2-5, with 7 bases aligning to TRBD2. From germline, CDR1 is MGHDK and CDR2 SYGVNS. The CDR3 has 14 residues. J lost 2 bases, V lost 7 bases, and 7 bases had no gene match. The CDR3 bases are TGTGCCAGCATGGGAGGGTTCCCACAAGAGACCCAGTACTTC. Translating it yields CASMGGFPQETQYF.

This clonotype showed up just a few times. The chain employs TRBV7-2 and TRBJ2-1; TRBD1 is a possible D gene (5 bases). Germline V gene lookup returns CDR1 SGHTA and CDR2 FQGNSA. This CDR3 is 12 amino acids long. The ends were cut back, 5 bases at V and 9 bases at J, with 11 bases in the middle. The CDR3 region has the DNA TGTGCCAGCAGCGATTGGGGCGGTGAGCAGTTCTTC. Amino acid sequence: CASSDWGGEQFF.

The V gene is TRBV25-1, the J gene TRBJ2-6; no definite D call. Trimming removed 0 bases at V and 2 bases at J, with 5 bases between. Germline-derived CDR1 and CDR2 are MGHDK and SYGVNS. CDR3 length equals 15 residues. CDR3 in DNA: TGTGCCAGCAGTGAATACGGTACTGGGGCCAACGTCCTGACTTTC. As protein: CASSEYGTGANVLTF.

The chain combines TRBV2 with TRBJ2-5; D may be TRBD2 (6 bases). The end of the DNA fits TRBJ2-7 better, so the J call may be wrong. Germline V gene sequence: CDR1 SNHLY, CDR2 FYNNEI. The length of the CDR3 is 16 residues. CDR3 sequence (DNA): TGTGCCAGCAGTGAAGCAGGTGGAGGGTACCCCTACGAGCAGTACTTC. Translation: CASSEAGGGYPYEQYF.

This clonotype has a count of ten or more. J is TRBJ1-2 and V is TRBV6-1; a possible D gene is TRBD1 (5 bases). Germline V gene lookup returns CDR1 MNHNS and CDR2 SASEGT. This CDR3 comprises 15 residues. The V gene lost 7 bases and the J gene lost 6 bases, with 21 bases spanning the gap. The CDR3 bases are TGTGCCAGCACGTTTGAATTCCGGGGCTCCCATGGCTACACCTTC. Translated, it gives CASTFEFRGSHGYTF.

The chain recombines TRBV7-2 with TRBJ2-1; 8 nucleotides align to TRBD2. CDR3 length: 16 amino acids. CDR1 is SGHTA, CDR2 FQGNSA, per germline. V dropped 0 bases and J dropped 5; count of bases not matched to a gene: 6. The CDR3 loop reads CASSLATGGPHNEQFF. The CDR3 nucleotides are TGTGCCAGCAGCTTAGCGACGGGAGGGCCACACAATGAGCAGTTCTTC.